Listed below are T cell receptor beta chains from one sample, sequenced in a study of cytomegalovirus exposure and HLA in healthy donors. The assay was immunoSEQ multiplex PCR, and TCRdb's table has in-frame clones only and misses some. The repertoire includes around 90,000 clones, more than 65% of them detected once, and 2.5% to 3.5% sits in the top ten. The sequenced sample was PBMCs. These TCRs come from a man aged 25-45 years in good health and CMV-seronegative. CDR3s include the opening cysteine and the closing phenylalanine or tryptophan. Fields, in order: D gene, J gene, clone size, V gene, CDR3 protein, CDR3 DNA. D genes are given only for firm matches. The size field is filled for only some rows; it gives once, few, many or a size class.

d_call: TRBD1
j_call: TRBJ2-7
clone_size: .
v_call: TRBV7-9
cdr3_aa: CASSSGTASYEQYF
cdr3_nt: TGTGCCAGCAGCTCCGGGACAGCCTCCTACGAGCAGTACTTC

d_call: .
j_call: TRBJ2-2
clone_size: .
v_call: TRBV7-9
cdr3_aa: CASSFRGSLTVPGELFF
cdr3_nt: TGTGCCAGCAGCTTTAGGGGAAGCCTTACAGTTCCCGGGGAGCTGTTTTTT

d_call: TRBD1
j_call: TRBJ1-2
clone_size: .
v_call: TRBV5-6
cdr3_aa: CASSPRQGAGYGYTF
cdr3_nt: TGTGCCAGCAGCCCCAGACAGGGGGCCGGCTATGGCTACACCTTC

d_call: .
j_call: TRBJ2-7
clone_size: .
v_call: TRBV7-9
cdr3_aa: CASSNRAEQYF
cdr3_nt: TGTGCCAGCAGCAACAGGGCCGAGCAGTACTTC

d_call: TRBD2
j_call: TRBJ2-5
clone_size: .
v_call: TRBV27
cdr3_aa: CASSLRGLAEKETQYF
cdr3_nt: TGTGCCAGCAGTTTAAGGGGACTAGCGGAGAAAGAGACCCAGTACTTC

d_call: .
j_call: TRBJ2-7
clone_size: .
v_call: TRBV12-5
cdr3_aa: CASEPDSEPTYEQYF
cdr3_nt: TGTGCTAGTGAACCCGACAGCGAACCAACCTACGAGCAGTACTTC

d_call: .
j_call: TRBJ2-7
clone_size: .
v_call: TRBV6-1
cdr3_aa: CASMDSGYEQYF
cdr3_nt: TGTGCCAGCATGGACAGCGGCTACGAGCAGTACTTC

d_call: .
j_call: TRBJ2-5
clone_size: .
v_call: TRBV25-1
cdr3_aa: CASRGFGETQYF
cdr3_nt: TGTGCCAGTAGGGGTTTCGGTGAGACCCAGTACTTC

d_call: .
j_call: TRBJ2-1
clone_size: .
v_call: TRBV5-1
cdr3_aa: CASRLRGGHNEQFF
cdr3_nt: TGCGCCAGCAGATTGAGGGGGGGCCACAATGAGCAGTTCTTC

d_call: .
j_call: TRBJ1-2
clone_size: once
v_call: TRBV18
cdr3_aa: CASSPPMEGQNYGYTF
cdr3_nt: TGTGCCAGCTCACCACCGATGGAGGGGCAGAACTATGGCTACACCTTC

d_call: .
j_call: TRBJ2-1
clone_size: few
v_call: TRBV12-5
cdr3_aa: CASDAYNEQFF
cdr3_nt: TGTGCTAGTGATGCGTACAATGAGCAGTTCTTC

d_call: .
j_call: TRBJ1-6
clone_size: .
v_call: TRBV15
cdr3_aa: CATSRDNENSPLHF
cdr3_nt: TGTGCCACCAGCAGAGATAACGAGAATTCACCCCTCCACTTT

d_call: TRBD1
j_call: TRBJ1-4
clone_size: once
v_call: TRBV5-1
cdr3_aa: CASSDGTGGEKLFF
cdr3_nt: TGCGCCAGCAGCGACGGGACAGGGGGTGAAAAACTGTTTTTT

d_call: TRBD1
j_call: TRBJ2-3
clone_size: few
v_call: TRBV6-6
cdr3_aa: CASRGWTGKNTDTQYF
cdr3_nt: TGTGCCAGCAGGGGCTGGACAGGCAAAAACACAGATACGCAGTATTTT

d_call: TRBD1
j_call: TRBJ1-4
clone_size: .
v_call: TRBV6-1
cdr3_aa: CASGTGGENEKLFF
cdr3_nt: TGTGCCAGCGGGACAGGGGGCGAAAATGAAAAACTGTTTTTT

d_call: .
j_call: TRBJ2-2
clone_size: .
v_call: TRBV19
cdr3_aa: CASMDDTTGNSYTGELFF
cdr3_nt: TGTGCCAGTATGGATGATACAACAGGGAATTCCTACACCGGGGAGCTGTTTTTT

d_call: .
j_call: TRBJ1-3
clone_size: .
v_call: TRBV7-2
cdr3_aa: CASSLASGLSGNTIYF
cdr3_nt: TGTGCCAGCAGCTTAGCCTCAGGACTTTCTGGAAACACCATATATTTT

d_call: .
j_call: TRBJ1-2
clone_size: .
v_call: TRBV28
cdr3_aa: CASSLASGGYTF
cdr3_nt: TGTGCCAGCAGTTTGGCGAGCGGGGGCTACACCTTC

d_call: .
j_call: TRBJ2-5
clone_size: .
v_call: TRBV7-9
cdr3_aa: CASSLRAGGQETQYF
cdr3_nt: TGTGCCAGCAGCTTACGGGCAGGGGGGCAGGAGACCCAGTACTTC

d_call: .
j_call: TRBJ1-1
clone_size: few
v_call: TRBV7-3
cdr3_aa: CASRPGWGVDTEAFF
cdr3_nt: TGTGCCAGCAGACCCGGATGGGGCGTCGACACTGAAGCTTTCTTT

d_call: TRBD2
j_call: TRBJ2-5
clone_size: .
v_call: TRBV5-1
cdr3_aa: CASIGDSGETQYF
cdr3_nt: TGCGCCAGCATTGGGGATAGCGGGGAGACCCAGTACTTC

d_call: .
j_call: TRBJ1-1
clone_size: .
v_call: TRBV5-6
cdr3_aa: CASSLGQQNTEAFF
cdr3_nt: TGTGCCAGCAGCTTGGGACAGCAGAACACTGAAGCTTTCTTT

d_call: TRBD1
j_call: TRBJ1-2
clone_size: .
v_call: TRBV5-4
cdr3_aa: CASSQLTGGDNYGYTF
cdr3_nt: TGTGCCAGCAGCCAATTGACAGGGGGAGATAACTATGGCTACACCTTC

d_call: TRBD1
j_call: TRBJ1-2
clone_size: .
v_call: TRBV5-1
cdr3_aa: CASSPGQRTDGYTF
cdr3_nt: TGCGCCAGCAGCCCGGGACAGCGAACGGATGGCTACACCTTC

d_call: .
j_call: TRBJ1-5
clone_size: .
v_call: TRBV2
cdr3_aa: CASSPGRDGNQPQHF
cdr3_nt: TGTGCCAGCAGCCCTGGGAGGGATGGCAATCAGCCCCAGCATTTT

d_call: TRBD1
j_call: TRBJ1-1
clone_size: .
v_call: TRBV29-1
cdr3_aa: CSVEPSGGNTEAFF
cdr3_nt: TGCAGCGTTGAACCTTCAGGGGGCAACACTGAAGCTTTCTTT

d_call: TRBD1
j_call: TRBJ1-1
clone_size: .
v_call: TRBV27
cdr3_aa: CASSVVGGANTEAFF
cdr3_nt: TGTGCCAGCAGTGTTGTAGGGGGCGCGAACACTGAAGCTTTCTTT

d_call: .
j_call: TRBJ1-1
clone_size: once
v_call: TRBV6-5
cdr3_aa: CASRKEQARNTEAFF
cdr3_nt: TGTGCCAGCAGGAAAGAGCAGGCCAGGAACACTGAAGCTTTCTTT

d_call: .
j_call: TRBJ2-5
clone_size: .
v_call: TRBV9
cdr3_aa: CASSPIGVYQETQYF
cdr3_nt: TGTGCCAGCAGCCCAATAGGGGTGTACCAAGAGACCCAGTACTTC